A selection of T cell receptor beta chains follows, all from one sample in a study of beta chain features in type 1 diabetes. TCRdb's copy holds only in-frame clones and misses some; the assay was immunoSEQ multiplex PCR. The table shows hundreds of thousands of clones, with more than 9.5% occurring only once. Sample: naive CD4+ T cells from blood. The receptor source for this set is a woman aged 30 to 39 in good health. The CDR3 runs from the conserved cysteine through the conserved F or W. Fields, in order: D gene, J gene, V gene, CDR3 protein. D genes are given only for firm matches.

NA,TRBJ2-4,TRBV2,CASSSPLAKNIQYF
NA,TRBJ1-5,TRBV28,CASRISGAQPQHF
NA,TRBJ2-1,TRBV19,CASGSGSSSYNEQFF
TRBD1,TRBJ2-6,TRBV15,CATSRVPRDRVGANVLTF
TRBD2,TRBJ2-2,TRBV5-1,CASSLTSGKNTGELFF
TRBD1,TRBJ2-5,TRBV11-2,CASSLGGTGAFETQYF
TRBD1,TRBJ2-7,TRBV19,CASSGRGREQYF
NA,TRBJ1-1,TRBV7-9,CASSWGENTEAFF
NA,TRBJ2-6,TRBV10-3,CAISNTTSGANVLTF
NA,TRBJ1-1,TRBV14,CASSQVGRGSDANTEAFF
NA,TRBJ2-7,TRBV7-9,CASSLATGAEQYF
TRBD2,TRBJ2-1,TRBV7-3,CASSPQAGVSNEQFF
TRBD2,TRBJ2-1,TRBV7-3,CASSLTSGSNNEQFF
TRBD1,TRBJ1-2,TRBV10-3,CAISPGQGYGYTF
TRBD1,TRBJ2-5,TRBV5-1,CASSPIDRGSGTQYF
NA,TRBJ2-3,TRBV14,CASSNEGVDTQYF
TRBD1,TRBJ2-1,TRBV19,CASSADRGGQNEQFF
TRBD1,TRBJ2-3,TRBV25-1,CASGRTGDFTDTQYF
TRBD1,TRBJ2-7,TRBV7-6,CASSRTGVPYEQYF
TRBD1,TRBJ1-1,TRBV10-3,CAIRDRQGSTEAFF
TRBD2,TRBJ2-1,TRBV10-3,CAIRPTSGAYNEQFF
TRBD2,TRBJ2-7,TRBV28,CASSPSDGAGRSYEQYF
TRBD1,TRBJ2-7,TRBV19,CASSPDRDHEQYF
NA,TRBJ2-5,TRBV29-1,CSVVLGGAQETQYF
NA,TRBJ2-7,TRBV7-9,CASARTTGIYEQYF
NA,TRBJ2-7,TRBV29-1,CSVTRTRGEQYF
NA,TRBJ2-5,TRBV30,CAWSYTGRETQYF
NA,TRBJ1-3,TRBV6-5,CASSSRVLAGNTIYF
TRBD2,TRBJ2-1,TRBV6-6,CASSTGTSGPNEQFF
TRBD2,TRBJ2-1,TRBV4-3,CASSQEGLVNFGGDNEQFF
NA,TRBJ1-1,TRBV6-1,CASRAGEENTEAFF
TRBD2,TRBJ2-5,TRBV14,CASSPLWGLADQETQYF
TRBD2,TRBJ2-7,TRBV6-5,CASSLGLAGFYEQYF
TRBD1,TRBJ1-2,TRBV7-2,CASSRTGRDYGYTF
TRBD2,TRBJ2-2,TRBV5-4,CASSLGLAGNTGELFF
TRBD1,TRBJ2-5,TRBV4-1,CASSQSGQGQETQYF
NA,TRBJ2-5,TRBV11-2,CASSPEETQYF
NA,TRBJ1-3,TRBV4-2,CASSQAEQNSGNTIYF
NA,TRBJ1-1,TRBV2,CASKARVITEAFF
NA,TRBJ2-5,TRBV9,CASSAGRETIQETQYF
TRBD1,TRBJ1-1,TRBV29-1,CSVNRGVNTEAFF
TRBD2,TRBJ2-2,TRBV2,CASSDTSGYSANTGELFF
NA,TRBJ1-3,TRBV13,CASSSEATGYGNTIYF
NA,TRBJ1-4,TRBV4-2,CASSRSTTNEKLFF
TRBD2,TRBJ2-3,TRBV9,CASSVVSGGTDTQYF
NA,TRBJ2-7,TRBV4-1,CASSQVVGSSYEQYF
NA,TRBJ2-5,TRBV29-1,CSVGSGKETQYF
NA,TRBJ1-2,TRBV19,CASSLQDNGYTF
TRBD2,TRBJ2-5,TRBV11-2,CASSILAGEGETQYF
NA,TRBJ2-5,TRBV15,CATSTYLETQYF
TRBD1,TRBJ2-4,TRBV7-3,CASSAGQGANIQYF
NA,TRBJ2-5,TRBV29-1,CSVDWSKETQYF
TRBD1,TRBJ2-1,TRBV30,CAWGQGILYEQFF
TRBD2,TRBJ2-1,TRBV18,CASSPTSDEQFF
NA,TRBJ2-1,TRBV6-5,CASSYRRGSSYNEQFF